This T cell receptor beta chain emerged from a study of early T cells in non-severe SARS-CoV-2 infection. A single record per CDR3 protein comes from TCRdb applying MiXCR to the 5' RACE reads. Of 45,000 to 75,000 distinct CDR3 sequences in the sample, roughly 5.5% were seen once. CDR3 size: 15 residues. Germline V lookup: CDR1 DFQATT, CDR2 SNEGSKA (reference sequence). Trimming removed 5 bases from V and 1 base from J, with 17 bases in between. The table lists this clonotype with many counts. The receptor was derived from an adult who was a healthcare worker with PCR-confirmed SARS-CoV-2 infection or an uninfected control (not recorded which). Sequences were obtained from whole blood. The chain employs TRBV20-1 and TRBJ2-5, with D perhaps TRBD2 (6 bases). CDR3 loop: CSALPGAGPQETQYF. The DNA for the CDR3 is TGCAGTGCTCTCCCCGGGGCGGGGCCCCAAGAGACCCAGTACTTC.